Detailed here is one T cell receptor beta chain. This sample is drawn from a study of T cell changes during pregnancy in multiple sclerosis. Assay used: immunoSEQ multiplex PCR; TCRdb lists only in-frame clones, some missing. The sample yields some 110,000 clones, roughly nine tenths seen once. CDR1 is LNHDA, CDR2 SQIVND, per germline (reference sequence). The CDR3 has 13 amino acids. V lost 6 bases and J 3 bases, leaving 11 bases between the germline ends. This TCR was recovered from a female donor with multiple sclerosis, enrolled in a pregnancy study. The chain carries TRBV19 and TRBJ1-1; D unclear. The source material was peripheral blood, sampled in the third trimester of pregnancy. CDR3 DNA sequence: TGTGCCAGTAGGTCGACAATTGACACTGAAGCTTTCTTT. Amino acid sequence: CASRSTIDTEAFF.